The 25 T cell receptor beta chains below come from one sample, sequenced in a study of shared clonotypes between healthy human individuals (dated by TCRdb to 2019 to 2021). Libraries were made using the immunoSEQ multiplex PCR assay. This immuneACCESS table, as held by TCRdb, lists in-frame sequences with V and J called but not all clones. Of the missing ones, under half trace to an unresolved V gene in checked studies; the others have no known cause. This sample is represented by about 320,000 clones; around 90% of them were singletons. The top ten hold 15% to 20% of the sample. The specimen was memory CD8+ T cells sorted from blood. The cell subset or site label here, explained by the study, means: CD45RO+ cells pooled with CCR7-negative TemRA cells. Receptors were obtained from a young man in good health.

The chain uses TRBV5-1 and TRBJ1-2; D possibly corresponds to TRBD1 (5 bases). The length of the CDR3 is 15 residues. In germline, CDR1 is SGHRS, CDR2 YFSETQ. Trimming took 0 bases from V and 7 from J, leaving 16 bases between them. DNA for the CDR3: TGCGCCAGCAGCTTGGAAACTGACAGTAAAATTGGCTACACCTTC. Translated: CASSLETDSKIGYTF.

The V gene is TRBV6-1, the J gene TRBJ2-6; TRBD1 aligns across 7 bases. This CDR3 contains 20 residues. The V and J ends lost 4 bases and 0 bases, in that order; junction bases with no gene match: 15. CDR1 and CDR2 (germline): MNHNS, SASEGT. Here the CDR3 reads CASSGFTSGTDGSGANVLTF. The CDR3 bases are TGTGCCAGCAGTGGCTTTACCTCCGGGACAGACGGCTCTGGGGCCAACGTCCTGACTTTC.

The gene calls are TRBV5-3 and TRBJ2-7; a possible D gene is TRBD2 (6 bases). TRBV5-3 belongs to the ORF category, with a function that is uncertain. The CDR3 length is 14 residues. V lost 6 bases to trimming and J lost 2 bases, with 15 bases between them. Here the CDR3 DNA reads TGTGCCAGAACCATCGGGAGTGGAACCTACGAGCAGTACTTC. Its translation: CARTIGSGTYEQYF.

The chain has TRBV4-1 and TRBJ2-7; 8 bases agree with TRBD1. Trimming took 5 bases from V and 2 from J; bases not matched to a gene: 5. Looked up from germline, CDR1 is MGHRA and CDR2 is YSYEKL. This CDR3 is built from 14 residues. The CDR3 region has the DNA TGCGCCAGCAGCTTCCGGGGACAGGCCTACGAGCAGTACTTC. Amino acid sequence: CASSFRGQAYEQYF.

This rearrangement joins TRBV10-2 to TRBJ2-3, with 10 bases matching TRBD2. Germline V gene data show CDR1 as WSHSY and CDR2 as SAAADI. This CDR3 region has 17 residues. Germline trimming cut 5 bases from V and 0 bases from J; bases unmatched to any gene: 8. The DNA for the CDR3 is TGCGCCAGCAGTTCCTTCGGACTAGCGGAAAGCACAGATACGCAGTATTTT. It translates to CASSSFGLAESTDTQYF.

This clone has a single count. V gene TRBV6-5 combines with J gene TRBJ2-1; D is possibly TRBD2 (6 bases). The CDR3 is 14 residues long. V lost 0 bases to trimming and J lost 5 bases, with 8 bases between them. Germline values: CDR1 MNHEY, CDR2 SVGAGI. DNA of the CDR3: TGTGCCAGCAGTTACTCAGGGACTCACAATGAGCAGTTCTTC. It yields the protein CASSYSGTHNEQFF.

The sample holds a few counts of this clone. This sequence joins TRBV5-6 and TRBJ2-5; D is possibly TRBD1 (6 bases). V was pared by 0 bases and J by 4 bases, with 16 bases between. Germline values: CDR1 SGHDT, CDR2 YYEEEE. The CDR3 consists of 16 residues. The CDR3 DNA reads TGTGCCAGCAGCTTGGCCCTCCCAGGGGTTGTAGAGACCCAGTACTTC. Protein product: CASSLALPGVVETQYF. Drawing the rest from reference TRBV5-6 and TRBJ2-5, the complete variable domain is DAGVTQSPTHLIKTRGQQVTLRCSPKSGHDTVSWYQQALGQGPQFIFQYYEEEERQRGNFPDRFSGHQFPNYSSELNVNALLLGDSALYLCASSLALPGVVETQYFGPGTRLLVL.

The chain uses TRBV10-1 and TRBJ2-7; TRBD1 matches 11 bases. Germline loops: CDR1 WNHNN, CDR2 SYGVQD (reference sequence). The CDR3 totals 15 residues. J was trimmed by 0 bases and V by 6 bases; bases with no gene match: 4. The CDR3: CASRRGTGGSYEQYF. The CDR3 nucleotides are TGCGCCAGCAGAAGAGGGACAGGGGGCTCCTACGAGCAGTACTTC.

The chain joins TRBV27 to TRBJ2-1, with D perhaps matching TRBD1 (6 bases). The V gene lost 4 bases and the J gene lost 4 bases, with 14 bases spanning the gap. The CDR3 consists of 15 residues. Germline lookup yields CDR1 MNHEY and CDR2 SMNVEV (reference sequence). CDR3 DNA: TGTGCCAGCAGTTCCCATGGACAGCTATACAATGAGCAGTTCTTC. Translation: CASSSHGQLYNEQFF.

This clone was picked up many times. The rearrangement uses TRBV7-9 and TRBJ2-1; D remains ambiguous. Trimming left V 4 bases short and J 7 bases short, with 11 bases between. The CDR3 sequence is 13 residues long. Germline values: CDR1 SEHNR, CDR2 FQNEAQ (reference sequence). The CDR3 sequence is CASSSPSWNEQFF. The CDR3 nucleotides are TGTGCCAGCAGCTCCCCATCTTGGAATGAGCAGTTCTTC.

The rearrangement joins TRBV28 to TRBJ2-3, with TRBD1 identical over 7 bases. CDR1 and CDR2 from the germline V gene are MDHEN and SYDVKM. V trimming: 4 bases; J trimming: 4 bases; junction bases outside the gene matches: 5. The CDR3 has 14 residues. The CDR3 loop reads CASSSEGGADTQYF. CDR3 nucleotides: TGTGCCAGCAGTTCTGAAGGGGGCGCAGATACGCAGTATTTT.

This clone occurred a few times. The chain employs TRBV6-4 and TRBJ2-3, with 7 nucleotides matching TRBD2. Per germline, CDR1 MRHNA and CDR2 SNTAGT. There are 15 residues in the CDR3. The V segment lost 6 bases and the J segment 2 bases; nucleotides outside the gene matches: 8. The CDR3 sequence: CASSPILAATDTQYF. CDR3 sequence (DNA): TGTGCCAGCAGCCCCATTCTAGCGGCCACAGATACGCAGTATTTT.

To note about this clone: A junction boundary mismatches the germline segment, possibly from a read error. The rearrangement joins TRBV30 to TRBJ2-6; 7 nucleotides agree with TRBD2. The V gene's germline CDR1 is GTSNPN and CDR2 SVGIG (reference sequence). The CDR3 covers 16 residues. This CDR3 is CAGRGVRYSGANVLTF. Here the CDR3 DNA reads TGTGCCGGGAGGGGTGTTCGGTACTCTGGGGCCAACGTCCTGACTTTC.

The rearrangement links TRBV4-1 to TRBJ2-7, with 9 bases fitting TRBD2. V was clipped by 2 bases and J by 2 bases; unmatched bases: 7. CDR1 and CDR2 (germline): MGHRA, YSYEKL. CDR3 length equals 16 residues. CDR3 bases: TGCGCCAGCAGCCAACGCCTAGCGGGACAAACCTACGAGCAGTACTTC. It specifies CASSQRLAGQTYEQYF.

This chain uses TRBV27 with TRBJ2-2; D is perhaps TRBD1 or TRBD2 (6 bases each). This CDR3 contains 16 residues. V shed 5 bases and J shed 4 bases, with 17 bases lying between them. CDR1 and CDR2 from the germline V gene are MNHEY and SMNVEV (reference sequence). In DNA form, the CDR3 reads TGTGCCAGCAGTAGATACCCGGGGGCCCTCACCGGGGAGCTGTTTTTT. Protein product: CASSRYPGALTGELFF.

The CDR3: CASSQVARQGIGSGANVLTF. CDR3 nucleotide sequence: TGCGCCAGCAGCCAAGTCGCTCGTCAGGGGATCGGGTCTGGGGCCAACGTCCTGACTTTC. This rearrangement joins TRBV4-3 to TRBJ2-6, with D possibly TRBD1 on 6 matching bases. Germline-derived CDR1 and CDR2 are LGHNA and YSLEER. Trimming left V 1 base short and J 1 base short, with 20 bases between. The CDR3 covers 20 residues.

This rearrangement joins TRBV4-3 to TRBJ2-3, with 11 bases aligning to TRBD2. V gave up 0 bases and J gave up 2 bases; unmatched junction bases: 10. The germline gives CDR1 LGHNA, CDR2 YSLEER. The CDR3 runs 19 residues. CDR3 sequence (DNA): TGCGCCAGCAGCCAAGATCCCGAGGTAGCGGGAGGGAACACAGATACGCAGTATTTT. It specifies CASSQDPEVAGGNTDTQYF.

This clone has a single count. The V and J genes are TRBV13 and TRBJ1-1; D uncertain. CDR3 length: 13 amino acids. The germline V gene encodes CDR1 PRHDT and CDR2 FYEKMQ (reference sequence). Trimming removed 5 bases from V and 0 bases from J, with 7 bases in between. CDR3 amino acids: CASSLRLNTEAFF. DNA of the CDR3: TGTGCCAGCAGCCTACGACTGAACACTGAAGCTTTCTTT.

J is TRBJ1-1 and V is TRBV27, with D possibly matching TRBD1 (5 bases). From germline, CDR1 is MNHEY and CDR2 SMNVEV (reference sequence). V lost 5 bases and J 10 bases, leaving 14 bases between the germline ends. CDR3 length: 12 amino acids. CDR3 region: CASSPRGERAFF. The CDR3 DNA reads TGTGCCAGCAGTCCCCGGGGGGAGCGAGCTTTCTTT.

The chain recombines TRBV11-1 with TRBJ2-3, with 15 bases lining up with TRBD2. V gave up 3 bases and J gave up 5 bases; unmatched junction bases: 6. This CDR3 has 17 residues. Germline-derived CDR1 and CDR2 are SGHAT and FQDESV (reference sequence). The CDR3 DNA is TGTGCCAGCAGCTTCGGACTAGCGGGGGGGCCGGGAGATACGCAGTATTTT. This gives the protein CASSFGLAGGPGDTQYF.

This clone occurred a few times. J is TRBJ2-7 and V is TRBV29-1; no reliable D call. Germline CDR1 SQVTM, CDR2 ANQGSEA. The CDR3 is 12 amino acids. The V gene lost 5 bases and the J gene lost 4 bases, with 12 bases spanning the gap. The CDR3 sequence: CSVLNSIYEQYF. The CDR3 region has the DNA TGCAGCGTTCTGAACAGTATATACGAGCAGTACTTC.

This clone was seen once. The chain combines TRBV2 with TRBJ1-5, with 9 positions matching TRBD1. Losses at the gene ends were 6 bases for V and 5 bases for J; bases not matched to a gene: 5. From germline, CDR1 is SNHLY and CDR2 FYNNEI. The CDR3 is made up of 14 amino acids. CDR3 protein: CASRAGTGHQPQHF. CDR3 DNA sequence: TGTGCCAGCAGAGCTGGGACAGGGCATCAGCCCCAGCATTTT.

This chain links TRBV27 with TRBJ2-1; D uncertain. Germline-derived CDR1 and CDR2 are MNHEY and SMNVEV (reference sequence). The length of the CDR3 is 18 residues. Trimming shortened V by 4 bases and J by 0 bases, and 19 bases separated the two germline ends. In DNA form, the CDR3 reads TGTGCCAGCAGTTATACCCCTATGGCGACCCTCTCCTACAATGAGCAGTTCTTC. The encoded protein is CASSYTPMATLSYNEQFF.

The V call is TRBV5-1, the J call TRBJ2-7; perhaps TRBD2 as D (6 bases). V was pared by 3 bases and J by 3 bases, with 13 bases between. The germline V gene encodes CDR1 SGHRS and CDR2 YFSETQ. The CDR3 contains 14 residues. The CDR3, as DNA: TGCGCCAGCAGCTCGGGAGTTAGCGACTACGAGCAGTACTTC. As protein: CASSSGVSDYEQYF.

The CDR3 loop is CASSGAGEGTEAFF. CDR3 DNA sequence: TGTGCCAGCAGTGGGGCGGGGGAAGGGACTGAAGCTTTCTTT. The chain uses TRBV28 and TRBJ1-1, with D possibly matching TRBD1 (5 bases). The germline CDR1 and CDR2 sequences are MDHEN and SYDVKM. There are 14 residues in the CDR3. Between the trimmed V and J ends, which lost 5 bases and 5 bases, there was a span of 15 bases.